This passage covers 26 T cell receptor beta chains from one sample sequenced in a study of cytomegalovirus exposure and HLA in healthy donors. PCR primers comprised 60 Vbeta and 13 Jbeta primers. Sequencing was performed with immunoSEQ multiplex PCR; in TCRdb, only in-frame clones are kept and a portion is missing. The table shows 100,000 to 150,000 clones, with around 73% occurring only once. Sequences were obtained from PBMCs. The receptors originated from a female donor in good health and CMV-seronegative.

This chain links TRBV30 with TRBJ2-1, with 7 bases that match TRBD2. This CDR3 comprises 13 residues. In germline, CDR1 is GTSNPN, CDR2 SVGIG (reference sequence). J lost 8 bases, V lost 3 bases, and 7 bases had no gene match. The CDR3 sequence: CAWSAGLVDEQFF. The CDR3 coding sequence is TGTGCCTGGAGCGCTGGACTAGTAGATGAGCAGTTCTTC.

This clone appeared a few times. The CDR3 DNA reads TGTGCCAGCTCACCTCGAGAGGGTTTAGAGGACACTGAAGCTTTCTTT. Its translation is CASSPREGLEDTEAFF. The chain uses TRBV18 and TRBJ1-1; D remains ambiguous. The V gene's germline CDR1 is KGHSH and CDR2 LQKENI. V was shortened by 3 bases and J by 3 bases, with 17 bases between the two germline ends. This CDR3 spans 16 amino acids.

CDR3 nucleotides: TGTGCCAGCTCACCGACAGGGGTTCATGGCTACACCTTC. Translating gives CASSPTGVHGYTF. The chain combines TRBV18 with TRBJ1-2, with 8 bases aligning to TRBD1. Germline trimming cut 3 bases from V and 6 bases from J; bases unmatched to any gene: 3. The CDR3 length is 13 residues. The germline V gene has CDR1 KGHSH and CDR2 LQKENI.

The rearrangement links TRBV18 to TRBJ1-2; D might be TRBD1 (6 bases). This CDR3 is built from 15 residues. The V end lost 4 bases, the J end lost 0 bases, and 12 bases lay between the germline ends. Germline loops: CDR1 KGHSH, CDR2 LQKENI. The chain's CDR3 is CASSHTDSTNYGYTF. CDR3 sequence (DNA): TGTGCCAGCTCACATACGGACAGTACTAACTATGGCTACACCTTC.

The chain carries TRBV4-2 and TRBJ2-5, with 11 bases matching TRBD1. The V gene's germline CDR1 is LGHNA and CDR2 YNFKEQ. The V gene end was trimmed by 4 bases and the J gene end by 5 bases; junction bases not matched to a gene: 9. The CDR3 covers 16 residues. The CDR3 spells CASSPYRTGGGETQYF. The CDR3 DNA sequence: TGTGCCAGCAGCCCGTATCGGACAGGGGGCGGGGAGACCCAGTACTTC.

The V call is TRBV19, the J call TRBJ1-5; 8 bases are shared with TRBD1. Germline V gene lookup returns CDR1 LNHDA and CDR2 SQIVND (reference sequence). The CDR3 has 16 residues. V shed 4 bases, J shed 3 bases, and the junction held 8 bases outside the gene matches. The CDR3 reads CASSTYGQGFNQPQHF. Written as DNA, the CDR3 is TGTGCCAGTAGTACATACGGACAGGGTTTCAATCAGCCCCAGCATTTT.

The J gene is TRBJ1-5, the V gene TRBV4-1; a weak D match, TRBD1 (6 bases). The CDR3 consists of 15 residues. Germline CDR1 MGHRA, CDR2 YSYEKL. V lost 0 bases and J 4 bases, leaving 10 bases between the germline ends. CDR3 sequence: CASSQDQGYNQPQHF. The CDR3 DNA follows: TGCGCCAGCAGCCAAGATCAGGGGTATAATCAGCCCCAGCATTTT.

The J gene is TRBJ2-1, the V gene TRBV5-1, with 9 bases identical to TRBD2. The germline V gene encodes CDR1 SGHRS and CDR2 YFSETQ. The CDR3 runs to 16 residues. Germline trimming cut 0 bases from V and 8 bases from J; bases unmatched to any gene: 9. The chain's CDR3 is CASSLVSGRRGDEQFF. In DNA form, the CDR3 reads TGCGCCAGCAGCTTGGTAAGCGGGAGGAGGGGCGATGAGCAGTTCTTC.

The J gene is TRBJ2-7, the V gene TRBV27, with no clear D. This CDR3 region has 14 residues. Germline V CDR1 and CDR2: MNHEY, SMNVEV (reference sequence). V lost 0 bases to trimming and J lost 2 bases, with 8 bases between them. CDR3 nucleotide sequence: TGTGCCAGCAGTTTATCGGGTCTAGCCTACGAGCAGTACTTC. Translated, it gives CASSLSGLAYEQYF.

CDR3 residues: CASSATLAGGPGEQYF. The CDR3 coding sequence is TGTGCCAGCAGCGCCACGCTAGCGGGAGGGCCGGGGGAGCAGTACTTC. This chain links TRBV7-2 with TRBJ2-7; 12 bases match TRBD2. CDR3 length: 16 amino acids. CDR1 SGHTA and CDR2 FQGNSA come from the germline V gene. V was pared by 5 bases and J by 7 bases, with 12 bases of the junction left unmatched.

This chain joins TRBV7-3 and TRBJ2-6; D is undetermined. CDR3 length: 14 residues. Between the trimmed V and J ends, which lost 5 bases and 0 bases, there was a span of 5 bases. Germline CDR1 SGHTA, CDR2 FQGTGA. The CDR3 DNA follows: TGTGCCAGCAGCGAGAACTCTGGGGCCAACGTCCTGACTTTC. Translated: CASSENSGANVLTF.

This clone has just one count. The chain couples TRBV28 to TRBJ2-3, with 15 bases matching TRBD2. CDR1 is MDHEN and CDR2 is SYDVKM in the germline V gene. Trimming at V came to 3 bases and at J to 6 bases, leaving 4 bases not matched to a gene. The CDR3 runs to 16 residues. The CDR3 region has the DNA TGTGCCAGCAGTTTCGGGACTAGCGGGAGGCAGGATACGCAGTATTTT. It encodes CASSFGTSGRQDTQYF.

In its sample, this clone was seen once. This chain joins TRBV15 and TRBJ1-5; weak D call: TRBD1 (5 bases). The CDR3 extends over 16 amino acids. Trimming pared 4 bases from V and 5 bases from J, leaving 18 bases between. Germline lookup yields CDR1 LNHNV and CDR2 YYDKDF (reference sequence). In DNA, the CDR3 is TGTGCCACCAGCATTCCCACGGGGGGGAAAGATCAGCCCCAGCATTTT. It encodes CATSIPTGGKDQPQHF.

In this sample, this clone turned up a few times. The gene calls are TRBV7-2 and TRBJ2-3; unclear D gene. Between the trimmed V and J ends, which lost 1 base and 1 base, there was a span of 9 bases. There are 15 residues in the CDR3. Per germline, CDR1 SGHTA and CDR2 FQGNSA. The CDR3 region is CASSLDGGGTDTQYF. DNA of the CDR3: TGTGCCAGCAGCTTAGACGGCGGAGGCACAGATACGCAGTATTTT.

The rearrangement uses TRBV7-2 and TRBJ2-3; D call uncertain. The CDR3 has 13 amino acids. The germline V gene encodes CDR1 SGHTA and CDR2 FQGNSA. Deletions cut 2 bases from V and 2 bases from J, with 5 bases between. In DNA, the CDR3 is TGTGCCAGCAGCTTATCATTCACAGATACGCAGTATTTT. This translates into CASSLSFTDTQYF. The full variable domain, with the rest looked up from reference TRBV7-2 and TRBJ2-3, is GAGVSQSPSNKVTEKGKDVELRCDPISGHTALYWYRQSLGQGLEFLIYFQGNSAPDKSGLPSDRFSAERTGGSVSTLTIQRTQQEDSAVYLCASSLSFTDTQYFGPGTRLTVL.

This clone has just a few counts. The chain joins TRBV10-3 to TRBJ1-1; unclear D gene. The CDR3 runs 14 residues. Germline-derived CDR1 and CDR2 are ENHRY and SYGVKD. V was clipped by 0 bases and J by 1 base, with 6 bases between them. As DNA, the CDR3 is TGTGCCATCAGTGAGTCGGGCCCGAACACTGAAGCTTTCTTT. Its translation is CAISESGPNTEAFF.

The J gene is TRBJ2-4, the V gene TRBV28; no clear D gene. V was clipped by 7 bases and J by 7 bases, with 20 bases between them. CDR3 size: 15 residues. Germline CDR1 and CDR2: MDHEN and SYDVKM. The CDR3 bases are TGTGCCAGCACCTCTAAACTAACCTTCGGGAACATTCAGTACTTC. Amino acids: CASTSKLTFGNIQYF.

The chain links TRBV4-1 to TRBJ2-3; 10 bases agree with TRBD2. This CDR3 contains 17 residues. V lost 0 bases, J lost 6 bases, and 9 bases stayed unmatched. Germline V CDR1 and CDR2: MGHRA, YSYEKL. The CDR3 reads CASSQDFSGRWGDTQYF. For the CDR3, the DNA is TGCGCCAGCAGCCAAGATTTTAGCGGGAGGTGGGGCGATACGCAGTATTTT.

This clone has just one count. The chain combines TRBV7-2 with TRBJ2-2; 12 bases are shared with TRBD2. The germline gives CDR1 SGHTA, CDR2 FQGNSA. The CDR3 extends over 16 amino acids. Unmatched junction bases numbered 4, after V lost 3 bases and J lost 5 bases. The CDR3 region has the DNA TGTGCCAGCAGCTTGTTTGGGACTAGCGGGACCGGGGAGCTGTTTTTT. Amino acids: CASSLFGTSGTGELFF. Full variable domain (missing parts from reference TRBV7-2 and TRBJ2-2): GAGVSQSPSNKVTEKGKDVELRCDPISGHTALYWYRQSLGQGLEFLIYFQGNSAPDKSGLPSDRFSAERTGGSVSTLTIQRTQQEDSAVYLCASSLFGTSGTGELFFGEGSRLTVL.

The V gene is TRBV11-3, the J gene TRBJ1-4, with D possibly matching TRBD1 (5 bases). V gave up 6 bases and J gave up 0 bases, with 14 bases separating them. The CDR3 runs 16 residues. Germline V gene lookup returns CDR1 SGHNT and CDR2 YENEEA. Here the CDR3 DNA reads TGTGCCAGCAGTTTAAAGGGGTCTGCAACTAATGAAAAACTGTTTTTT. The encoded protein is CASSLKGSATNEKLFF. Full variable domain (remainder filled in from reference TRBV11-3 and TRBJ1-4): EAGVVQSPRYKIIEKKQPVAFWCNPISGHNTLYWYLQNLGQGPELLIRYENEEAVDDSQLPKDRFSAERLKGVDSTLKIQPAELGDSAVYLCASSLKGSATNEKLFFGSGTQLSVL.

The chain couples TRBV4-1 to TRBJ2-7; TRBD2 matches at 13 bases. The CDR3 consists of 16 residues. V lost 3 bases, J lost 7 bases, and 9 bases stayed unmatched. CDR1 is MGHRA and CDR2 is YSYEKL in the germline V gene. The CDR3 spells CASSHSGLAGDEEQYF. The CDR3 DNA follows: TGCGCCAGCAGCCATTCCGGACTAGCGGGAGATGAGGAGCAGTACTTC.

V usage is TRBV30 and J usage is TRBJ2-7, with unresolved D. The CDR3 has 12 residues. The ends were cut back, 4 bases at V and 6 bases at J, with 13 bases in the middle. Germline V gene data show CDR1 as GTSNPN and CDR2 as SVGIG (reference sequence). The DNA for the CDR3 is TGTGCCTGGAATCAAGTTGGAGTCGAGCAGTACTTC. Translating gives CAWNQVGVEQYF. The full variable domain, its missing parts supplied by reference TRBV30 and TRBJ2-7, is SQTIHQWPATLVQPVGSPLSLECTVEGTSNPNLYWYRQAAGRGLQLLFYSVGIGQISSEVPQNLSASRPQDRQFILSSKKLLLSDSGFYLCAWNQVGVEQYFGPGTRLTVT.

The table lists this clone with a few counts. The CDR3 reads CASSQQLNTEAFF. The CDR3 bases are TGTGCCAGCAGCCAACAGTTGAACACTGAAGCTTTCTTT. The genes are TRBV7-6 and TRBJ1-1; D uncertain. The germline V gene has CDR1 SGHVS and CDR2 FNYEAQ. This CDR3 contains 13 residues. Trimming removed 5 bases at V and 0 bases at J, with 7 bases between.

The chain uses TRBV18 and TRBJ2-7; D might be TRBD1 (5 bases). This CDR3 spans 15 amino acids. Germline V gene data show CDR1 as KGHSH and CDR2 as LQKENI. Trimming pared 4 bases from V and 2 bases from J, leaving 15 bases between. The CDR3, as DNA: TGTGCCAGCTCACTAGCAAGGGGCAGGGCCTACGAGCAGTACTTC. Translating it yields CASSLARGRAYEQYF.

This rearrangement joins TRBV15 to TRBJ1-2; 9 bases are a match to TRBD1. Per germline, CDR1 LNHNV and CDR2 YYDKDF (reference sequence). CDR3 size: 18 residues. Trimming took 1 base from V and 6 from J; bases not matched to a gene: 15. The CDR3 DNA reads TGTGCCACCAGCAGAGGATCGGGGACAGGGACCTTTAAGGATGGCTACACCTTC. Its protein is CATSRGSGTGTFKDGYTF.

The chain couples TRBV6-4 to TRBJ2-2, with a tentative D call TRBD2 (5 bases). The V gene's germline CDR1 is MRHNA and CDR2 SNTAGT. V shed 9 bases and J shed 8 bases, with 16 bases lying between them. This CDR3 contains 13 residues. The CDR3 spells CASSRDPTGELFF. The CDR3 DNA sequence: TGTGCCAGTTCCCGGGATCCTACGGGGGAGCTGTTTTTT.